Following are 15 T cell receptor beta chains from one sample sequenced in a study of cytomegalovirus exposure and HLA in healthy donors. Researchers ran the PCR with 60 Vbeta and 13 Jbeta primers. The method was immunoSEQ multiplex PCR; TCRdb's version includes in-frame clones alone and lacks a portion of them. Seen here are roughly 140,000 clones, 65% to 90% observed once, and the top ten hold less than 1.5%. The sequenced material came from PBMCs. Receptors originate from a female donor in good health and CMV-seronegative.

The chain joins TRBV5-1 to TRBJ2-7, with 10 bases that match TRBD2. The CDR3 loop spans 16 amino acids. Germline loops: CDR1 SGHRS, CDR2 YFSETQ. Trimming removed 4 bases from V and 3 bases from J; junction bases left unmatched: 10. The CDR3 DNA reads TGCGCCAGCAGCCCCGATACCCTAGCGGGAGTCTACGAGCAGTACTTC. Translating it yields CASSPDTLAGVYEQYF.

This CDR3 reads CASSAGAAFYEQYF. CDR3 nucleotides: TGTGCCAGCAGTGCAGGAGCGGCCTTCTACGAGCAGTACTTC. V is TRBV2 and J is TRBJ2-7; D may be TRBD2 (5 bases). CDR3 length equals 14 residues. V shed 4 bases and J shed 3 bases, with 13 bases lying between them. Per germline, CDR1 SNHLY and CDR2 FYNNEI.

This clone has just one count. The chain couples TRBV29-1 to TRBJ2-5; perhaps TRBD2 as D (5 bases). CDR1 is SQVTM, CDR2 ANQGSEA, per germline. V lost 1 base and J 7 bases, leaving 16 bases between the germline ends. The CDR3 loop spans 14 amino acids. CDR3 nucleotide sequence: TGCAGCGTTGAAGCGAGGGCGCCGCTGGCGACCCAGTACTTC. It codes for CSVEARAPLATQYF.

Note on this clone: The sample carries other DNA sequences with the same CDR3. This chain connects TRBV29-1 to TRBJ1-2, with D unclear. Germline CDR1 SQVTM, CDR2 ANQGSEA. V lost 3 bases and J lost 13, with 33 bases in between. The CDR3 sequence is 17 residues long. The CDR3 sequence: CSVDRSGGGPSSMAGTF. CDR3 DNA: TGCAGCGTTGATAGGTCGGGCGGAGGACCCTCCTCTATGGCTGGCACCTTC.

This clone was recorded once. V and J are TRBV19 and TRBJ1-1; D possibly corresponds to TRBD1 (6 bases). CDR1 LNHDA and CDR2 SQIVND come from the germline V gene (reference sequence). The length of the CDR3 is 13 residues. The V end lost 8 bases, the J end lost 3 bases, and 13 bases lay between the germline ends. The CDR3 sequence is CASVRQGYTEAFF. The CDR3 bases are TGTGCCAGTGTCCGGCAGGGGTACACTGAAGCTTTCTTT.

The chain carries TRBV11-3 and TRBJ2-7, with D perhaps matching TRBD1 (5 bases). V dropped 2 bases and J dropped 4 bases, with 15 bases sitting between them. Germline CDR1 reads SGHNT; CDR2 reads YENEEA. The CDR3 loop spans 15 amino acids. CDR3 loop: CASSLSAGAPYEQYF. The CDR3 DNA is TGTGCCAGCAGCTTAAGCGCTGGGGCGCCGTACGAGCAGTACTTC.

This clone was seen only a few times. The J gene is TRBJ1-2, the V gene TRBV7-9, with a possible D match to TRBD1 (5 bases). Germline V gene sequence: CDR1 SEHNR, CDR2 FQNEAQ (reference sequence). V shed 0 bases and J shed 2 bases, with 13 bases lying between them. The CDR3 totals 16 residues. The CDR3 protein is CASSLAYGGMNYGYTF. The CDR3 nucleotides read TGTGCCAGCAGCTTAGCTTACGGGGGTATGAACTATGGCTACACCTTC.

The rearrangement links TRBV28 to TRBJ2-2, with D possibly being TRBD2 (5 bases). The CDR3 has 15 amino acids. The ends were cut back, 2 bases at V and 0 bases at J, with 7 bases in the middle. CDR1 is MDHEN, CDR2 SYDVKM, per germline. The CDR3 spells CASSLELANTGELFF. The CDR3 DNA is TGTGCCAGCAGTTTAGAACTAGCGAACACCGGGGAGCTGTTTTTT. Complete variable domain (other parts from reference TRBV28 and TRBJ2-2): DVKVTQSSRYLVKRTGEKVFLECVQDMDHENMFWYRQDPGLGLRLIYFSYDVKMKEKGDIPEGYSVSREKKERFSLILESASTNQTSMYLCASSLELANTGELFFGEGSRLTVL.

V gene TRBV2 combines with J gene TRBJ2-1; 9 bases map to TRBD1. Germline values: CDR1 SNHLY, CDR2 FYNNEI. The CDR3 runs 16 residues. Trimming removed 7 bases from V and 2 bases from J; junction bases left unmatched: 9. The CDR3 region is CASTGLDRGAYNEQFF. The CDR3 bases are TGTGCCAGCACAGGGCTGGACAGGGGAGCCTACAATGAGCAGTTCTTC.

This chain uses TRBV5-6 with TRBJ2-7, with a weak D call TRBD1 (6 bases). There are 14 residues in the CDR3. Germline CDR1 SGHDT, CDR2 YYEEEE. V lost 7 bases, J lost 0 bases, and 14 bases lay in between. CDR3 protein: CASRDTESSYEQYF. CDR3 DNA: TGTGCCAGCCGGGACACGGAAAGCTCCTACGAGCAGTACTTC.

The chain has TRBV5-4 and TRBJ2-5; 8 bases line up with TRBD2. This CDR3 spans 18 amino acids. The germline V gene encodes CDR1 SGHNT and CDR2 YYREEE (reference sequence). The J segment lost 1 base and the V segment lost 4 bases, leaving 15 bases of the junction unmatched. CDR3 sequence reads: CASSPSGRPGTSQETQYF. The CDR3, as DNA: TGTGCCAGCAGCCCCTCCGGGAGGCCCGGGACTAGCCAAGAGACCCAGTACTTC.

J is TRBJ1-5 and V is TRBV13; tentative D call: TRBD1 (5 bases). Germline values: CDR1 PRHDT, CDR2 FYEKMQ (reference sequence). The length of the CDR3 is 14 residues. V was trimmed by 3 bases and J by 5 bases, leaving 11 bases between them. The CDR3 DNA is TGTGCCAGCAGCTTTAGGGCGGGGGATCAGCCCCAGCATTTT. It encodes CASSFRAGDQPQHF.

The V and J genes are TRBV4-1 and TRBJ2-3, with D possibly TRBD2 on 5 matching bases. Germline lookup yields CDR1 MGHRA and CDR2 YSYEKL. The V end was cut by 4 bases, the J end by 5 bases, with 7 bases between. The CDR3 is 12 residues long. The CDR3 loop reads CASSPGVDTQYF. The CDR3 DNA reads TGCGCCAGCAGCCCCGGGGTAGATACGCAGTATTTT.

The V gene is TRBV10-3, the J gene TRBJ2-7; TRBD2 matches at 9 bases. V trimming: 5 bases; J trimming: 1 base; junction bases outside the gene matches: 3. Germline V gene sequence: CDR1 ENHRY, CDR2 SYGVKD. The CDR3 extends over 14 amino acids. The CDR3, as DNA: TGTGCCATCAGTCCGGGACTAGCATCCTACGAGCAGTACTTC. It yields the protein CAISPGLASYEQYF.

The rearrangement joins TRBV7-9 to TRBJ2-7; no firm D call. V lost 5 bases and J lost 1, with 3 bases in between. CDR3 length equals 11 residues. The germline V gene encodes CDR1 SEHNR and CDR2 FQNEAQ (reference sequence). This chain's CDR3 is CASSPSYEQYF. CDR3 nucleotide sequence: TGTGCCAGCAGCCCGTCCTACGAGCAGTACTTC. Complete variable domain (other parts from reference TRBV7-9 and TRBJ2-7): DTGVSQNPRHKITKRGQNVTFRCDPISEHNRLYWYRQTLGQGPEFLTYFQNEAQLEKSRLLSDRFSAERPKGSFSTLEIQRTEQGDSAMYLCASSPSYEQYFGPGTRLTVT.